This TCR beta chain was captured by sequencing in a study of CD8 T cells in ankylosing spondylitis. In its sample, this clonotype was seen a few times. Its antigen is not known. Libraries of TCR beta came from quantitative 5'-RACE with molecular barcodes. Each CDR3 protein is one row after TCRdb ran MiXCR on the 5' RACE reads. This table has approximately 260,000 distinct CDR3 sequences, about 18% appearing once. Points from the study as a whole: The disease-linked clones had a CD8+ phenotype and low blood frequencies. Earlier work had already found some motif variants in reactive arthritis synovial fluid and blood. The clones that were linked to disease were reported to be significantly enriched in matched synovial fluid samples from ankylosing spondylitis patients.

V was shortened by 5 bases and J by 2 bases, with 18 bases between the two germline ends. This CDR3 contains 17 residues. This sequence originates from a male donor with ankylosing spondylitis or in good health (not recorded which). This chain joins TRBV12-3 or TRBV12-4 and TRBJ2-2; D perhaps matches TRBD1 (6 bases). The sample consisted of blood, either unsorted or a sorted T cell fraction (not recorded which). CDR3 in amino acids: CASSPAPTGYNTGELFF. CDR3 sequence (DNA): TGTGCCAGCAGTCCAGCACCTACAGGGTATAACACCGGGGAGCTGTTTTTT.